This record concerns one T cell receptor beta chain sequence. The antigen remains unidentified. Sequencing was performed with immunoSEQ multiplex PCR; in TCRdb, only in-frame clones are kept and a portion is missing. Among about 100,000 clones, approximately 90% were seen once, and the ten largest hold around 1.6%. The CDR3 sequence is 14 residues long. Germline CDR1 and CDR2: KGHSY and FQNENV. V lost 2 bases to trimming and J lost 7 bases; unmatched junction nucleotides: 7. The entry originates in a study of OX40 agonist ivuxolimab in advanced cancers. Whole-study results and caveats: Part of the nonresponder group also had normalized T-cell clonal expansion that was low.

Here the sequenced sample was CD4+ or CD8+ T cells sorted from blood, taken in a trial of the OX40 agonist ivuxolimab. The TCR originated in an adult with an advanced solid tumor such as melanoma, head and neck, liver or kidney cancer. V is TRBV16 and J is TRBJ2-7; 8 positions agree with TRBD1. CDR3 region: CASSQQQGAGEQYF. CDR3 in DNA: TGTGCCAGCAGCCAACAGCAGGGGGCTGGTGAGCAGTACTTC.